This TCR beta chain was identified during a study of control samples from healthy donors and cancer patients. This table comes from immunoSEQ multiplex PCR, and its TCRdb copy is limited to in-frame clones, with some not included. This sample has 99,000 or so clones; 82% occur once, and the top ten carry roughly 2%. Trimming took off 2 bases at V and 3 bases at J, with 8 bases between the two ends. CDR3 length: 15 amino acids. CDR1 MNHNS and CDR2 SASEGT come from the germline V gene. The clonotype comes from a man in his 60s in good health. Specimen: blood. The chain combines TRBV6-1 with TRBJ1-6; D is uncertain. The CDR3 here is CASSEHDNYNSPLHF. As DNA, the CDR3 is TGTGCCAGCAGTGAACACGACAACTATAATTCACCCCTCCACTTT.